The sequence of this T cell receptor beta chain was determined in a study of beta chain features in type 1 diabetes (dated by TCRdb to 2017 to 2018). Context from the whole study: Patients and healthy donors did not differ in mean age, gender distribution, total cell number or subset yield. A total of 107,917,701 sorted cells were examined across all samples, and the number of cells per subset was strongly correlated with RNA yield. Whereas all 30 or so donors provided naive and central memory subsets, regulatory and stem cell-like memory subsets were isolated from just 8 patients and roughly 8 healthy donors. The study compared TCRB repertoires of sorted circulating CD4+ T cell subsets between recently diagnosed type 1 diabetes patients and matched healthy donors.

Broader findings and caveats from the paper: A moderate but significant shortening of TCRB CDR3 length was observed in type 1 diabetes patients in all four CD4+ subsets. The naive, central memory and regulatory TCRB repertoires appeared to resemble one another more closely among patients than among healthy donors. Shorter templates might be favored by PCR, yet because patient and control samples were amplified and corrected together, any such skew would affect both groups equally. Because small numbers of individuals were included in the HLA sub-analyses, any influence of HLA type on TCRB rearrangement was left unresolved. At VDJ recombination sites, type 1 diabetes patients had fewer insertions and more deleted nucleotides, which implies abnormalities in thymic rearrangement. Because cDNA rather than genomic DNA was sequenced, highly expressing activated cells could have been over-represented, although no difference in activation and CD3 levels was found between groups.

All of the isolated RNA was reverse transcribed with the High Capacity cDNA Reverse Transcription Kit, so expressed TCRB transcripts were sequenced. Deep immunoSEQ sequencing was performed on naive, central memory and regulatory T cell samples, with an average of about 4 million total reads per sample. Sorted cells were lysed in RLT buffer and RNA was extracted with DNase-treated RNeasy Micro or Mini kits, depending on cell number. Each cell subset was processed on its own to prevent cross-contamination, while patient and healthy donor samples were processed together. The immunoSEQ multiplex PCR was used to amplify TCRB sequences from cDNA, generating 87-bp fragments that spanned the CDR3 region. Amplicons were sequenced on the Illumina HiSeq platform. As for how the authors treated the data: PCR bias was corrected computationally using synthetic template baselines, and reads within Hamming distance 2 were collapsed, with unmergeable singletons discarded. Reads were aligned against IMGT so that V, D and J genes, CDR3 length and insertions or deletions at six rearrangement sites could be assigned. Within each subset, clonotype counts were normalized to sorted cell number, and only after that were true diversity and Gini coefficients computed with the tcR R package. The overlap coefficient, calculated on TCRB nucleotide sequences, was used to measure repertoire sharing. As a proxy for the pre-selection repertoire, out-of-frame TCRB sequences from naive cells were analyzed. In its TCRdb copy, this immuneACCESS table keeps in-frame sequences only and misses some clones. Where compared with another copy, unresolved V genes explain less than half of these, and the others have no known cause. The V and J calls and clone size were taken over from that table, and D and trimming were inferred from the DNA. This sample gives 350,000 to 450,000 clones in total; more than 11% of them show up just once. The leading ten clones occupy roughly 0.033% of the sample.

V is pared back by 0 bases and J by 2 bases, with 8 bases lying between the germline termini. According to the germline V gene (reference sequence), CDR1 reads GTSNPN and CDR2 reads SVGIG. From the cysteine through the phenylalanine, the CDR3 covers 15 amino acids. Only the CDR3 portion is preserved as DNA: 45 bases, with reading frame beginning at the first base. Each donor gave one peripheral blood draw, averaging roughly 120 mL, which was collected into heparinised tubes. A BD FACSAria II and a panel including CD45RO, CCR7, CD25, CD127, CD95 and CD27 were used to sort naive, central memory, regulatory and stem cell-like memory CD4+ T cells. Every sorted population had a purity above 98%. PBMCs were isolated immediately by Lymphoprep density gradient centrifugation and stained directly without culture. To minimize batch effects, samples were stained and sorted in pairs, one healthy donor with one patient per experiment.

Worth noting for this clone: The specificity of this receptor is unknown. Qualities for individual bases were not recorded, and no much larger clone is one base off.

The origin of this receptor is a man between 25 and 39 years old in good health. The receptor chain draws on TRBV30 and TRBJ2-6, with the D gene too uncertain to name. The sample was naive CD4+ T cells from blood. What this sample's cell subset or site label stands for: true naive CD4+ T cells. The base sequence is TGTGCCTGGAGTGTGGGAATGGCTGGGGCCAACGTCCTGACTTTC. This sequence encodes CAWSVGMAGANVLTF.